This TCR beta chain was captured in a study of blood T cell repertoires in COVID-19. In the study overall: COVID-19 samples, acute and convalescent, were from the United States, Italy and Spain. Sources were T cells, B-cell-depleted T cells, or PBMCs; the material itself was cDNA or gDNA.

From germline, CDR1 is SGHNT and CDR2 YYREEE (reference sequence). The CDR3 contains 15 residues. V lost 4 bases, J lost 3 bases, and 17 bases lay in between. Repertoires were generated with immunoSEQ multiplex PCR, while TCRdb's copy carries only in-frame clones and drops some. The data show fewer than 600,000 clones, over 75% seen once. This clone was found a few times. Those who participated ranged in age from about 18 to 89 years and resided in about two dozen US areas. Participants reported their clinical history, and cohort assignment relied on those reports. This sequence originates from a woman in her thirties or forties who had recovered from COVID-19. Sequenced sample: PBMCs or T cells enriched from blood (not recorded which). The gene calls are TRBV5-4 and TRBJ2-7; a possible D gene is TRBD2 (6 bases). CDR3 in DNA: TGTGCCAGCAGCCCAATCGGGACTGTTAACTACGAGCAGTACTTC. The encoded protein is CASSPIGTVNYEQYF.